Below are 32 T cell receptor beta chains sequenced from a single sample in a study of blood T cell repertoires in COVID-19. The repertoire was sequenced with immunoSEQ multiplex PCR; TCRdb's copy has only in-frame clones and lacks some. In the table there are about 280,000 clones, approximately 90% of which are singletons. Sequenced material: PBMCs or T cells enriched from blood (not recorded which). The receptors here all came from a woman in her thirties or forties who had recovered from COVID-19.

The sample holds one count of this clone. This rearrangement joins TRBV5-4 to TRBJ2-5; TRBD1 matches at 11 bases. The length of the CDR3 is 15 residues. Per the germline V gene, CDR1 is SGHNT and CDR2 is YYREEE (reference sequence). Losses at the gene ends were 4 bases for V and 3 bases for J; bases not matched to a gene: 5. This CDR3 reads CASSGWDRGEETQYF. CDR3 DNA sequence: TGTGCCAGCAGCGGTTGGGACAGGGGGGAAGAGACCCAGTACTTC.

CDR3 region: CAWRGTGWDSGYGYTF. CDR3 sequence (DNA): TGTGCCTGGAGGGGGACAGGGTGGGATAGTGGCTATGGCTACACCTTC. The chain links TRBV30 to TRBJ1-2; 9 bases agree with TRBD1. Looked up from germline, CDR1 is GTSNPN and CDR2 is SVGIG (reference sequence). After removal of 3 bases from V and 4 bases from J, the junction contained 12 bases not matched to a gene. The CDR3 sequence is 16 residues long.

The V call is TRBV5-6, the J call TRBJ2-7, with TRBD1 identical over 7 bases. CDR1 is SGHDT, CDR2 YYEEEE, per germline. The CDR3 runs 14 residues. Trimming at V came to 3 bases and at J to 2 bases, leaving 5 bases not matched to a gene. The chain's CDR3 is CASSSTGLAYEQYF. The CDR3 nucleotides read TGTGCCAGCAGCTCGACAGGGCTTGCCTACGAGCAGTACTTC.

V usage is TRBV2 and J usage is TRBJ1-2; 7 bases are shared with TRBD1. With 4 bases clipped from V and 8 bases from J, the junction kept 7 bases outside the gene matches. The germline CDR1 and CDR2 sequences are SNHLY and FYNNEI. The CDR3 length is 13 residues. The CDR3 bases are TGTGCCAGCAGTGCCCGACAGGGTCGGGGCTACACCTTC. Its protein product is CASSARQGRGYTF. Full variable domain (remainder filled in from reference TRBV2 and TRBJ1-2): EPEVTQTPSHQVTQMGQEVILRCVPISNHLYFYWYRQILGQKVEFLVSFYNNEISEKSEIFDDQFSVERPDGSNFTLKIRSTKLEDSAMYFCASSARQGRGYTFGSGTRLTVV.

This clone was picked up one time. This chain links TRBV27 with TRBJ2-7, with 9 bases that match TRBD1. Per germline, CDR1 MNHEY and CDR2 SMNVEV (reference sequence). J was trimmed by 7 bases and V by 4 bases; bases with no gene match: 8. This CDR3 region has 14 residues. The CDR3 region is CASSSPGQGLEQYF. The DNA for the CDR3 is TGTGCCAGCAGTTCACCGGGACAGGGTCTGGAGCAGTACTTC.

The chain combines TRBV27 with TRBJ2-2, with 7 positions matching TRBD1. The junction had 9 bases not matched to a gene; V was cut back by 8 bases and J by 6 bases. The CDR3 loop spans 14 amino acids. The V gene's germline CDR1 is MNHEY and CDR2 SMNVEV (reference sequence). The CDR3 sequence: CASGPLTGSGELFF. As DNA, the CDR3 is TGTGCCAGCGGTCCCTTGACAGGGTCCGGGGAGCTGTTTTTT.

V usage is TRBV6-5 and J usage is TRBJ2-6, with D possibly TRBD1 on 5 matching bases. V was pared by 9 bases and J by 4 bases, with 13 bases between. The V gene's germline CDR1 is MNHEY and CDR2 SVGAGI. CDR3 length equals 14 residues. CDR3 residues: CASKGSTGANVLTF. CDR3 DNA sequence: TGTGCCAGTAAGGGGTCAACAGGGGCCAACGTCCTGACTTTC.

The V and J genes are TRBV5-1 and TRBJ2-5; D is possibly TRBD2 (5 bases). Trimming took off 0 bases at V and 4 bases at J, with 10 bases between the two ends. CDR3 size: 14 residues. Germline CDR1 and CDR2: SGHRS and YFSETQ. The CDR3, as DNA: TGCGCCAGCAGCTTGGTACCCGGGGTAGAGACCCAGTACTTC. Protein: CASSLVPGVETQYF.

The CDR3 sequence: CASSTHRTGGMGGYTF. The CDR3 bases are TGTGCCAGCAGTACGCATAGGACAGGGGGCATGGGTGGCTACACCTTC. The chain has TRBV2 and TRBJ1-2; 11 nucleotides agree with TRBD1. Germline V lookup: CDR1 SNHLY, CDR2 FYNNEI. The CDR3 sequence is 16 residues long. Trimming took 5 bases from V and 7 from J; bases not matched to a gene: 12.

The J gene is TRBJ2-5, the V gene TRBV9; unclear D gene. CDR3 length: 17 residues. Germline values: CDR1 SGDLS, CDR2 YYNGEE. The V end was cut by 3 bases, the J end by 1 base, with 19 bases between. Here the CDR3 DNA reads TGTGCCAGCAGCGGTTCCTTACTGACACTGGGCCAAGAGACCCAGTACTTC. Protein sequence: CASSGSLLTLGQETQYF.

The chain couples TRBV2 to TRBJ2-5; no reliable D call. Germline CDR1 SNHLY, CDR2 FYNNEI. The CDR3 sequence is 15 residues long. Trimming pared 2 bases from V and 3 bases from J, leaving 13 bases between. CDR3 in amino acids: CASSERWQAKETQYF. The CDR3 coding sequence is TGTGCCAGCAGTGAACGTTGGCAGGCAAAAGAGACCCAGTACTTC. The full variable domain, its missing parts supplied by reference TRBV2 and TRBJ2-5, is EPEVTQTPSHQVTQMGQEVILRCVPISNHLYFYWYRQILGQKVEFLVSFYNNEISEKSEIFDDQFSVERPDGSNFTLKIRSTKLEDSAMYFCASSERWQAKETQYFGPGTRLLVL.

The V gene is TRBV18, the J gene TRBJ1-1; possibly TRBD1 for D (6 bases). V was clipped by 8 bases and J by 0 bases, with 7 bases between them. The length of the CDR3 is 12 residues. Germline-derived CDR1 and CDR2 are KGHSH and LQKENI. The CDR3 DNA follows: TGTGCCAGCCACAGGGTGAACACTGAAGCTTTCTTT. Protein product: CASHRVNTEAFF.

V and J are TRBV10-3 and TRBJ2-5; 13 nucleotides agree with TRBD2. This CDR3 region has 19 residues. The V and J ends lost 3 bases and 1 base, in that order; junction bases with no gene match: 11. Germline assignment: CDR1 ENHRY and CDR2 SYGVKD. DNA of the CDR3: TGTGCCATCAGTGACTCCACTAGCGGGAGGGGGGGATCCCAAGAGACCCAGTACTTC. The encoded protein is CAISDSTSGRGGSQETQYF.

The J gene is TRBJ1-5, the V gene TRBV2; tentatively, D is TRBD1 (5 bases). The CDR3 spans 14 residues. Germline V CDR1 and CDR2: SNHLY, FYNNEI. Trimming took 5 bases from V and 7 from J, leaving 15 bases between them. The CDR3 loop reads CASSTDTRGQPQHF. The DNA for the CDR3 is TGTGCCAGCAGTACCGACACAAGGGGACAGCCCCAGCATTTT.

The chain employs TRBV7-3 and TRBJ1-1; TRBD1 might be the D (6 bases). Germline assignment: CDR1 SGHTA and CDR2 FQGTGA. V shed 2 bases and J shed 5 bases, with 12 bases lying between them. CDR3 length equals 14 residues. CDR3 DNA sequence: TGTGCCAGCAGCTTATCGCCAGGGGTTACTGAAGCTTTCTTT. Translating it yields CASSLSPGVTEAFF.

The chain recombines TRBV19 with TRBJ2-2, with 9 bases identical to TRBD1. The CDR3 totals 16 residues. V dropped 7 bases and J dropped 6; count of bases not matched to a gene: 12. Germline loops: CDR1 LNHDA, CDR2 SQIVND (reference sequence). CDR3 protein: CASTPGQGNAAGELFF. The CDR3 DNA reads as TGTGCCAGTACCCCGGGACAGGGAAACGCCGCCGGGGAGCTGTTTTTT.

The V and J genes are TRBV7-2 and TRBJ1-2; a weak D match, TRBD1 (6 bases). The V gene lost 1 base and the J gene lost 0 bases, with 18 bases spanning the gap. Germline CDR1 SGHTA, CDR2 FQGNSA. The CDR3 is 18 residues long. CDR3: CASSLGTTGGTSNYGYTF. The CDR3 DNA reads TGTGCCAGCAGCTTAGGTACGACAGGCGGCACCTCTAACTATGGCTACACCTTC.

The rearrangement links TRBV5-1 to TRBJ2-6; weak D call: TRBD2 (5 bases). The germline V and J ends were trimmed by 2 bases and 2 bases, with 8 bases remaining between them. The CDR3 is 15 amino acids. Germline V gene sequence: CDR1 SGHRS, CDR2 YFSETQ. The chain's CDR3 is CASSLPGTGANVLTF. DNA of the CDR3: TGCGCCAGCAGCTTACCCGGGACTGGGGCCAACGTCCTGACTTTC.

This rearrangement joins TRBV5-1 to TRBJ1-6; D possibly corresponds to TRBD1 (5 bases). Germline V lookup: CDR1 SGHRS, CDR2 YFSETQ. V lost 2 bases, J lost 2 bases, and 11 bases lay in between. The CDR3 extends over 16 amino acids. The CDR3 here is CASSFQGGTYNSPLHF. The CDR3 bases are TGCGCCAGCAGCTTCCAGGGAGGCACCTATAATTCACCCCTCCACTTT. Drawing the rest from reference TRBV5-1 and TRBJ1-6, the complete variable domain is KAGVTQTPRYLIKTRGQQVTLSCSPISGHRSVSWYQQTPGQGLQFLFEYFSETQRNKGNFPGRFSGRQFSNSRSEMNVSTLELGDSALYLCASSFQGGTYNSPLHFGNGTRLTVT.

The chain combines TRBV2 with TRBJ2-3; D may be TRBD1 (6 bases). The CDR3 is 15 amino acids. The germline V and J ends were trimmed by 7 bases and 3 bases, with 17 bases remaining between them. Per the germline V gene, CDR1 is SNHLY and CDR2 is FYNNEI. The CDR3 DNA sequence: TGTGCCAGCAAGACATCCGGGACAAAGACAGATACGCAGTATTTT. This encodes CASKTSGTKTDTQYF.

This clone was seen a handful of times. V is TRBV4-3 and J is TRBJ1-3; D is uncertain. This CDR3 is built from 15 residues. The germline gives CDR1 LGHNA, CDR2 YSLEER. Trimming stripped 1 base from V and 4 bases from J, with 11 bases between. The CDR3 loop reads CASSQAPTSGNTIYF. CDR3 DNA: TGCGCCAGCAGCCAAGCCCCAACTTCCGGAAACACCATATATTTT.

The chain couples TRBV11-3 to TRBJ2-3, with 7 bases fitting TRBD1. Germline V gene sequence: CDR1 SGHNT, CDR2 YENEEA. V gave up 5 bases and J gave up 0 bases; unmatched junction bases: 5. CDR3 length: 15 amino acids. The CDR3 sequence is CASSQGTASTDTQYF. DNA for the CDR3: TGTGCCAGCAGCCAAGGGACAGCTAGCACAGATACGCAGTATTTT.

The chain is built from TRBV6-5 and TRBJ2-1; 8 bases match TRBD2. Per germline, CDR1 MNHEY and CDR2 SVGAGI. Unmatched junction bases numbered 9, after V lost 5 bases and J lost 6 bases. The CDR3 spans 15 residues. The CDR3 spells CASSTSGGGGNEQFF. As DNA, the CDR3 is TGTGCCAGCAGTACAAGCGGGGGCGGTGGCAATGAGCAGTTCTTC.

The chain employs TRBV10-3 and TRBJ1-3; possibly TRBD1 for D (6 bases). V lost 1 base to trimming and J lost 1 base, with 17 bases between them. The CDR3 is 18 amino acids. Germline-derived CDR1 and CDR2 are ENHRY and SYGVKD. The CDR3 here is CAISELATGTPSGNTIYF. In DNA form, the CDR3 reads TGTGCCATCAGTGAGTTAGCTACAGGGACACCTTCTGGAAACACCATATATTTT.

This clone was counted only a few times. The chain links TRBV18 to TRBJ1-6; D remains unclear. The V gene's germline CDR1 is KGHSH and CDR2 LQKENI. The CDR3 runs to 13 residues. Trimming cost V 3 bases and J 13 bases, with 13 bases left between them. The CDR3 sequence: CASSPKTMSPLHF. The CDR3 coding sequence is TGTGCCAGCTCACCGAAGACAATGTCGCCCCTCCACTTT.

The chain couples TRBV15 to TRBJ1-6, with D hard to call. The CDR3 loop spans 13 amino acids. Trimming took 0 bases from V and 10 from J, leaving 7 bases between them. Germline V gene sequence: CDR1 LNHNV, CDR2 YYDKDF (reference sequence). This CDR3 reads CATSRDRSSPLHF. The DNA for the CDR3 is TGTGCCACCAGCAGAGATCGGTCCTCACCCCTCCACTTT.

The chain carries TRBV18 and TRBJ1-4; unclear D gene. Per the germline V gene, CDR1 is KGHSH and CDR2 is LQKENI. CDR3 size: 13 residues. V lost 3 bases and J lost 7, with 9 bases in between. CDR3 bases: TGTGCCAGCTCACCTACCACGGTTGAAAAACTGTTTTTT. Translating gives CASSPTTVEKLFF. Combining the CDR3 with reference TRBV18 and TRBJ1-4 gives the whole variable domain NAGVMQNPRHLVRRRGQEARLRCSPMKGHSHVYWYRQLPEEGLKFMVYLQKENIIDESGMPKERFSAEFPKEGPSILRIQQVVRGDSAAYFCASSPTTVEKLFFGSGTQLSVL.

The chain has TRBV27 and TRBJ2-3, with 7 bases aligning to TRBD2. Per germline, CDR1 MNHEY and CDR2 SMNVEV (reference sequence). CDR3 length equals 15 residues. Losses at the gene ends were 9 bases for V and 2 bases for J; bases not matched to a gene: 11. In nucleotides, the CDR3 is TGTGCCAGGAAAGGGGCGGGGGAGTACACAGATACGCAGTATTTT. It encodes CARKGAGEYTDTQYF.

The gene calls are TRBV24-1 and TRBJ1-2, with D perhaps TRBD1 (5 bases). This CDR3 contains 13 residues. V shed 4 bases and J shed 0 bases, with 5 bases lying between them. The V gene's germline CDR1 is KGHDR and CDR2 SFDVKD. The CDR3 region is CATSDRANYGYTF. CDR3 bases: TGTGCCACCAGTGACAGGGCTAACTATGGCTACACCTTC.

This clone appeared once. The chain employs TRBV7-2 and TRBJ1-2; D may be TRBD1 (5 bases). CDR3 size: 16 residues. V was trimmed by 0 bases and J by 4 bases, leaving 15 bases between them. Looked up from germline, CDR1 is SGHTA and CDR2 is FQGNSA. Written as DNA, the CDR3 is TGTGCCAGCAGCTTAGCTTCCCCGGGACTGACCTATGGCTACACCTTC. Translating gives CASSLASPGLTYGYTF.

This chain uses TRBV28 with TRBJ1-6; D remains ambiguous. Trimming pared 7 bases from V and 9 bases from J, leaving 25 bases between. CDR3 length equals 17 residues. The V gene's germline CDR1 is MDHEN and CDR2 SYDVKM. CDR3 nucleotide sequence: TGTGCCAGCACAAACCGAGGTGCCCGAGAAAAGTTTTCACCCCTCCACTTT. As protein: CASTNRGAREKFSPLHF.

The chain joins TRBV7-2 to TRBJ1-1; D is unresolved. The CDR3 covers 14 residues. V was trimmed by 5 bases and J by 3 bases, leaving 13 bases between them. Germline values: CDR1 SGHTA, CDR2 FQGNSA. DNA of the CDR3: TGTGCCAGCAGCCCGAGGGAGGTTTACACTGAAGCTTTCTTT. Translation: CASSPREVYTEAFF.